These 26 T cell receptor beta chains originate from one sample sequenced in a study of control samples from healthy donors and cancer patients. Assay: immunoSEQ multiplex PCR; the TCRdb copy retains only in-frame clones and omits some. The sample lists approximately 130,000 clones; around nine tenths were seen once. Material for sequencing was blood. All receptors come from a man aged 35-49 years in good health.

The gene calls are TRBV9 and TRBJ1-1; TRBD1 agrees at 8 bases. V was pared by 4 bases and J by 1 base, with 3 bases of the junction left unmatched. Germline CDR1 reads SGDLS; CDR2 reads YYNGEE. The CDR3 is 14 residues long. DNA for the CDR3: TGTGCCAGCAGCCGCACAGGGGGGAACACTGAAGCTTTCTTT. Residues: CASSRTGGNTEAFF.

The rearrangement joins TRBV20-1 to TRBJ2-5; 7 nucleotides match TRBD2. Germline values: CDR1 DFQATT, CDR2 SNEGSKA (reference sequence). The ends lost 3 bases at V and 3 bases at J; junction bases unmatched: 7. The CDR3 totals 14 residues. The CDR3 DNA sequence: TGCAGTGCTAGTGACGGGGGGTGGGAAGAGACCCAGTACTTC. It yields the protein CSASDGGWEETQYF.

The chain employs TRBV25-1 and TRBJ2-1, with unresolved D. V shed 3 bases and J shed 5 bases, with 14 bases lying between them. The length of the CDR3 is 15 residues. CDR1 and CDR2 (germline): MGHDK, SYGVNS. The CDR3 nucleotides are TGTGCCAGCAGTGACCCCCTCTCCGTGGACAATGAGCAGTTCTTC. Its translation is CASSDPLSVDNEQFF.

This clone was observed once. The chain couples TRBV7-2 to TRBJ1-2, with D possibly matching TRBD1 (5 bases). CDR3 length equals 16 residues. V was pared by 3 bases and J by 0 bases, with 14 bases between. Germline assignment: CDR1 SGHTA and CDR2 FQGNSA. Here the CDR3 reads CASSFYGGTSNYGYTF. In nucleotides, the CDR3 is TGTGCCAGCAGCTTTTACGGGGGGACCTCTAACTATGGCTACACCTTC.

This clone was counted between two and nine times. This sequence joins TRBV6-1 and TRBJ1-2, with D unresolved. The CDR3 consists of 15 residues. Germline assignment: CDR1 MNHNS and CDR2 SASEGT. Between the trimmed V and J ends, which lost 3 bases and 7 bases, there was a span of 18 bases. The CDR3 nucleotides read TGTGCCAGCAGTGACCCCTCGGAGCCAGGCCGTGGCTACACCTTC. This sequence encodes CASSDPSEPGRGYTF.

The CDR3 nucleotides read TGTGCCAGCAGTTTAAATTCAGGGACAAGAGAGCAGTACTTC. This sequence encodes CASSLNSGTREQYF. The chain joins TRBV7-6 to TRBJ2-7, with D possibly being TRBD1 (6 bases). Germline lookup yields CDR1 SGHVS and CDR2 FNYEAQ. This CDR3 comprises 14 residues. The V end lost 6 bases, the J end lost 7 bases, and 19 bases lay between the germline ends.

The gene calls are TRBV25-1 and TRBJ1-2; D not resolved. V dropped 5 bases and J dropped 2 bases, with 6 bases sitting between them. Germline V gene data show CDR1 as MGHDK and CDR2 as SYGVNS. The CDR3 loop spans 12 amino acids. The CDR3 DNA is TGTGCCAGCAGTTATGGGAACTATGGCTACACCTTC. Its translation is CASSYGNYGYTF.

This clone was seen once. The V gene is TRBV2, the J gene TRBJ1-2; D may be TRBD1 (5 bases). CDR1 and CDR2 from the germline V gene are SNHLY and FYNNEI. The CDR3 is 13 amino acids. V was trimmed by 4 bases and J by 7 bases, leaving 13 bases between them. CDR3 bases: TGTGCCAGCAGTGCGTCAGGGACTCGTGGCTACACCTTC. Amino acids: CASSASGTRGYTF.

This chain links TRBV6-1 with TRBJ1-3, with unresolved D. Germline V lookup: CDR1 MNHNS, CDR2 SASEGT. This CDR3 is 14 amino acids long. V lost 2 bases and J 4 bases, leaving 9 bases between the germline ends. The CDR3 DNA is TGTGCCAGCAGTGAACTGGAACGCGGAAACACCATATATTTT. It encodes CASSELERGNTIYF.

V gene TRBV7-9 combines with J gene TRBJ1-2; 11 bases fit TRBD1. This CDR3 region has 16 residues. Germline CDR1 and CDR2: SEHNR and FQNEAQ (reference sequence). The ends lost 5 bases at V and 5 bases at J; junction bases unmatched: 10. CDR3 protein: CASSVGQGELRYGYTF. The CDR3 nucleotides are TGTGCCAGCAGCGTGGGACAGGGGGAGCTTAGATATGGCTACACCTTC.

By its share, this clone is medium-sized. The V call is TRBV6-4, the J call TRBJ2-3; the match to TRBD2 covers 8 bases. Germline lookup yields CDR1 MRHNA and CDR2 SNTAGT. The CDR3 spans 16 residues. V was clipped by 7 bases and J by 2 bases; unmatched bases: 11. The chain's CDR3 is CASTLAAGGTTDTQYF. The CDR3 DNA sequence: TGTGCCAGCACCCTGGCGGCGGGGGGAACCACAGATACGCAGTATTTT.

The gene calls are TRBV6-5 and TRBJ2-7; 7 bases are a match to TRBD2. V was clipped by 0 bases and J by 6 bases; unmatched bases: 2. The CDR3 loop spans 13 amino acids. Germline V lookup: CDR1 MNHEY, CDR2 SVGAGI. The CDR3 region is CASSYSWGGEQYF. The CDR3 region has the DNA TGTGCCAGCAGTTACTCCTGGGGGGGCGAGCAGTACTTC.

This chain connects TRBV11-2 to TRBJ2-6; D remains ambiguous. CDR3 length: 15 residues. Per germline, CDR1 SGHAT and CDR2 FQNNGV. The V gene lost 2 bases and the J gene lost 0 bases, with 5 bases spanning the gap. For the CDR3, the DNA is TGTGCCAGCAGCTTACCGAGCTCTGGGGCCAACGTCCTGACTTTC. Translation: CASSLPSSGANVLTF.

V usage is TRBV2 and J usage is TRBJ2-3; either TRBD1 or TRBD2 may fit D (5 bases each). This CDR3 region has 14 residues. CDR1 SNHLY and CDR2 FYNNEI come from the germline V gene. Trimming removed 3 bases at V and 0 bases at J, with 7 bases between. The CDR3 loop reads CASSDGGSTDTQYF. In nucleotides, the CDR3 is TGTGCCAGCAGTGATGGGGGTAGCACAGATACGCAGTATTTT.

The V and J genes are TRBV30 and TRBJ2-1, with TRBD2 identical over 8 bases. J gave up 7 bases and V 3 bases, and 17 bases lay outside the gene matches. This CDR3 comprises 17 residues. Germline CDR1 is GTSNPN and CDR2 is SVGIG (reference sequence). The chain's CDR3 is CAWRQKGLASAGNEQFF. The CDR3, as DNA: TGTGCCTGGAGGCAGAAAGGACTAGCATCCGCCGGGAATGAGCAGTTCTTC.

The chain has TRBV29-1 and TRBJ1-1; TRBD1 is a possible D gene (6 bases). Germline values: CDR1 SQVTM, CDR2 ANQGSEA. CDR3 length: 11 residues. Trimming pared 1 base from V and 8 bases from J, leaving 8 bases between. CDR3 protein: CSVEGGGEAFF. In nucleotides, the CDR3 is TGCAGCGTTGAAGGAGGGGGAGAAGCTTTCTTT.

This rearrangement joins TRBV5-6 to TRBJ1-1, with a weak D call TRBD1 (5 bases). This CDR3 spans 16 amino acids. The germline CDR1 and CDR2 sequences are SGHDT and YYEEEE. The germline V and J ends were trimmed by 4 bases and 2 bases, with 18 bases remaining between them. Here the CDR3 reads CASSPFIWGSNTEAFF. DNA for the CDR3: TGTGCCAGCAGCCCATTCATCTGGGGGAGTAACACTGAAGCTTTCTTT.

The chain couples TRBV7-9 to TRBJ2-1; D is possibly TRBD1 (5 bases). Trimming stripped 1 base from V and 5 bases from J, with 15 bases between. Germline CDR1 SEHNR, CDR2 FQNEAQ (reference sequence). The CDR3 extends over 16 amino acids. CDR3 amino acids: CASSLEGRVGNNEQFF. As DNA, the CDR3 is TGTGCCAGCAGCTTAGAGGGCAGGGTCGGTAACAATGAGCAGTTCTTC. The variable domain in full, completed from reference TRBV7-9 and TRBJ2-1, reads DTGVSQNPRHKITKRGQNVTFRCDPISEHNRLYWYRQTLGQGPEFLTYFQNEAQLEKSRLLSDRFSAERPKGSFSTLEIQRTEQGDSAMYLCASSLEGRVGNNEQFFGPGTRLTVL.

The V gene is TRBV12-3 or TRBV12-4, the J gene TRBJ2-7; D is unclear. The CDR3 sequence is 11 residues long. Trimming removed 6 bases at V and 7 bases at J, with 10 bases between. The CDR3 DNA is TGTGCCAGCAGACCTGGGAAAGAGCAGTACTTC. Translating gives CASRPGKEQYF.

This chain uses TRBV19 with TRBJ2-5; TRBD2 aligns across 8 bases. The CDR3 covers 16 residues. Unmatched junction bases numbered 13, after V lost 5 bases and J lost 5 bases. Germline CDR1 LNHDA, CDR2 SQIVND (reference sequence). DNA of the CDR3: TGTGCCAGTAGTCCTCCGGGGGAAGCGGGGGTTGAGACCCAGTACTTC. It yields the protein CASSPPGEAGVETQYF.

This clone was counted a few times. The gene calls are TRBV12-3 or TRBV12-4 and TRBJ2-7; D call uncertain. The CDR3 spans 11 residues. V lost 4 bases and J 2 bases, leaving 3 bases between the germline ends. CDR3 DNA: TGTGCCAGCAGTTATACCTACGAGCAGTACTTC. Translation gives CASSYTYEQYF.

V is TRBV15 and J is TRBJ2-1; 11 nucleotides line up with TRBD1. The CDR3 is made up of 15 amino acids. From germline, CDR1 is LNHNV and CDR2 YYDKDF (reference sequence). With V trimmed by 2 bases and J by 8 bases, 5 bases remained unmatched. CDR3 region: CATSRPDRGRDEQFF. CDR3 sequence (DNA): TGTGCCACCAGCAGACCGGACAGGGGGCGCGATGAGCAGTTCTTC.

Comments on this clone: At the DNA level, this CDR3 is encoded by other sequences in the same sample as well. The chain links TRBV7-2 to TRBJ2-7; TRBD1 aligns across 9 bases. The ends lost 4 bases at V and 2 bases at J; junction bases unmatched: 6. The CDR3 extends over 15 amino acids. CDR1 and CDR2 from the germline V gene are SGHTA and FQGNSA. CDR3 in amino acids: CASSSPGQGPYEQYF. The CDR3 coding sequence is TGTGCCAGCAGCTCACCGGGACAGGGACCCTACGAGCAGTACTTC.

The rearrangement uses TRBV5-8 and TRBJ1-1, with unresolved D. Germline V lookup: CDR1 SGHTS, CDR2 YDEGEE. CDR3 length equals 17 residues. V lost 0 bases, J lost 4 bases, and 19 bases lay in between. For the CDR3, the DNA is TGTGCCAGCAGCTTGGCTTGGGGTACCCGTAGGAGCACTGAAGCTTTCTTT. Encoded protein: CASSLAWGTRRSTEAFF.

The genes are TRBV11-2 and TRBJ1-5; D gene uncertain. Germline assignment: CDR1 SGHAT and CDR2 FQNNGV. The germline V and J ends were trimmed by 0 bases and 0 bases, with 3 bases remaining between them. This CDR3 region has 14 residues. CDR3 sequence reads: CASSLDNSNQPQHF. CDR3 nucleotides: TGTGCCAGCAGCTTAGACAATAGCAATCAGCCCCAGCATTTT.

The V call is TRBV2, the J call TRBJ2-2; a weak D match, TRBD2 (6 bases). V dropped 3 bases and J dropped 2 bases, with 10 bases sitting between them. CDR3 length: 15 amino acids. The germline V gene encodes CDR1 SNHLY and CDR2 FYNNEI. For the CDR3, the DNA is TGTGCCAGCAGTGAGGGTAGCGGAAACACCGGGGAGCTGTTTTTT. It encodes CASSEGSGNTGELFF.